This T cell receptor (beta chain) was sequenced for a study of technical replicates of blood from a few donors. Data came from immunoSEQ multiplex PCR; TCRdb stores just in-frame clones and leaves some out. Among about 84,000 clones listed, about 97% were seen once. Germline CDR1 is SQVTM and CDR2 is ANQGSEA. The V end lost 4 bases, the J end lost 3 bases, and 12 bases lay between the germline ends. The CDR3 spans 14 residues. The receptor comes from a human donor in good health. The sample taken for sequencing was T cells isolated from PBMCs. This chain links TRBV29-1 with TRBJ2-2; possibly TRBD2 for D (7 bases). The CDR3 DNA sequence: TGCAGCGTTGTAGGGGGAGGGTACACCGGGGAGCTGTTTTTT. It codes for CSVVGGGYTGELFF.